This TCR beta chain is drawn from a study of T cell repertoires in cytomegalovirus infection. V was clipped by 2 bases and J by 3 bases, with 7 bases between them. This CDR3 spans 13 amino acids. Germline loops: CDR1 MNHEY, CDR2 SMNVEV (reference sequence). TCRdb used MiXCR to reprocess the reads, holding one entry per CDR3 protein. In the table there are 160,000 or so distinct CDR3 sequences, 23% of which are singletons. This clonotype was obtained from a human donor in good health (CMV status not recorded). Some clones in this sample may be carry-over from other donors' samples. The V and J genes are TRBV27 and TRBJ1-1; D unresolved. The sample was PBMCs. In DNA form, the CDR3 reads TGTGCCAGCAGTTTACAACGATACACTGAAGCTTTCTTT. As protein: CASSLQRYTEAFF.